This TCR beta chain was documented in a study of T cell repertoires in cytomegalovirus infection. For the study at large: Both a matching HLA type and CMV infection were indicated by public TCR beta signatures. Study conclusions and caveats: Pooled public TCR beta family frequency picked out CMV carriers with the relevant HLA.

A note on this clonotype: What it binds is not known.

This CDR3 has 15 amino acids. V lost 1 base to trimming and J lost 8 bases; unmatched junction nucleotides: 7. Germline V gives CDR1 SGHDT, CDR2 YYEEEE. TCRdb re-called the reads through MiXCR, storing one row per CDR3 protein. The sample has around 570,000 distinct CDR3 sequences, 40% seen once. V usage is TRBV5-6 and J usage is TRBJ2-1; 9 bases map to TRBD1. The material sequenced was cultured PBMCs, taken from culture after CMV antigen stimulation. This sequence was found in a human donor in good health (CMV status not recorded). Some clones in this sample may be carry-over from other donors' samples. In DNA, the CDR3 is TGTGCCAGCAGCTTGATACGGGACAGGGATTATGAGCAGTTCTTC. It is translated as CASSLIRDRDYEQFF.